This T cell receptor beta chain was found in a study of T cell responses to AZD1222 COVID-19 vaccine (dated by TCRdb to the early 2020s). A note on the overall study: TCR sequencing was performed for 230 to 250 trial participants, of whom about 200 were given two doses of AZD1222 and around 25 were given two doses of MenACWY control vaccine. Trial participants were enrolled into age subgroups of 18-55, 56-69 and 70-plus years, which contained about 160, 30 and 59 TCR-sequenced participants, respectively. Study-wide findings and limitations: Conclusions about previously exposed vaccinees are limited, since just a handful of AZD1222 recipients were seropositive for SARS-CoV-2 at baseline. Reportedly, almost half of the unique spike-specific TCRs recognized epitopes lying outside the regions that are mutated in the B.1.351 and B.1.1.7 variants. The 56-69-year group was small, and its depth increase did not reach significance, likely because of low power. Spike-specific TCR breadth and depth rose significantly after two AZD1222 doses compared with day 0 and with MenACWY recipients. The vaccine-associated CD4 TCRs covered the entire spike protein, and the dominant responses fell in regions 160-218 and 743-854. Most participants were white British and females outnumbered males, and the authors suggested that clonal diversity may have been underestimated. Because no day 14 peak-response samples were available, repertoires were characterized only after the peak T cell response.

The CDR3 goes from the cysteine to the phenylalanine over 15 residues. Only CDR3 DNA remains: 45 bases, in frame from the first base. The V end gives up 5 bases and the J end 4 bases, leaving 5 bases in the junction not matched to a gene. CDR1 and CDR2 were assigned from the germline V gene as SGHVS and FNYEAQ. Worth noting for this clone: Its recognized antigen is unknown. The sample holds no much larger clone one base away, and base qualities are not on file.

The sample's time point label, in plain terms: about 28 days (+/-7) after the second vaccine dose. The sample's treatment or condition, from its label and the paper: meningococcal conjugate vaccine given as trial control. Samples from vaccinated people were obtained from the UK trials COV001 and COV002, which included a single-blind randomized controlled phase 2/3 trial of AZD1222 (ChAdOx1 nCoV-19) in healthy adults. For TCRbeta chain sequencing, PBMC samples were collected from trial participants at day 0 and at day 28 after the second dose. The CDR3 regions of human TCRbeta chains were analyzed by immunosequencing. The original methods were these. Repertoire TCRs were matched against a reference library of SARS-CoV-2-specific TCRs generated with the MIRA antigen-specificity platform. Breadth meant the fraction of unique TCRs that were SARS-CoV-2-associated, whereas depth meant the fraction of total T cells that were SARS-CoV-2-associated. Using the MIRA data, each spike-specific TCR was mapped to the spike region that the TCR reacts to and placed in a CD4 or CD8 class. Log10-transformed breadth and depth values were compared by one-way ANOVA with Sidak's multiple comparisons tests. TCRdb stores this immuneACCESS table with in-frame sequences only. Part of the clones is absent; in the studies checked, under half of the shortfall reflects unresolved V genes, and no reason is known for the rest. The V and J calls and clone size come from that table; D and trimming were worked out from the DNA. This sample comprises about 120,000 clones, 80% to 95% of them detected only once. The ten most abundant clones make up 4.2% of the sample.

The V and J segments used are TRBV7-6 and TRBJ2-3, and TRBD1 aligns with 11 junction nucleotides. This clonotype was obtained from an adult who received the MenACWY meningococcal vaccine as a control. The starting material was peripheral blood, obtained 28 days after the second dose of the MenACWY control vaccine. At the DNA level, the sequence is TGTGCCAGCAGCCGGGGGACAGGGGGGCCAGATACGCAGTATTTT. Its protein product is CASSRGTGGPDTQYF.